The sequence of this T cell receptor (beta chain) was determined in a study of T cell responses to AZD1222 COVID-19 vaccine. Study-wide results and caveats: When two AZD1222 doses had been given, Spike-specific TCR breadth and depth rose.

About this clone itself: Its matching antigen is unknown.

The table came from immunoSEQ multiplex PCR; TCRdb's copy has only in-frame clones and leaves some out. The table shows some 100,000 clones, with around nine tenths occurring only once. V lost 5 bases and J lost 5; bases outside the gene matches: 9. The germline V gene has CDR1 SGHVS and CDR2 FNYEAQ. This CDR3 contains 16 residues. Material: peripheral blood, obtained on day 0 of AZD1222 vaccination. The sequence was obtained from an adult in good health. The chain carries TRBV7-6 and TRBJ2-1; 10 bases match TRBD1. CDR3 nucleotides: TGTGCCAGCAGCCGAGGGACAGGGGATTTTCACAATGAGCAGTTCTTC. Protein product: CASSRGTGDFHNEQFF. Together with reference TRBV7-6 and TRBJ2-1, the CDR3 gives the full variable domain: GAGVSQSPRYKVTKRGQDVALRCDPISGHVSLYWYRQALGQGPEFLTYFNYEAQQDKSGLPNDRFSAERPEGSISTLTIQRTEQRDSAMYRCASSRGTGDFHNEQFFGPGTRLTVL.